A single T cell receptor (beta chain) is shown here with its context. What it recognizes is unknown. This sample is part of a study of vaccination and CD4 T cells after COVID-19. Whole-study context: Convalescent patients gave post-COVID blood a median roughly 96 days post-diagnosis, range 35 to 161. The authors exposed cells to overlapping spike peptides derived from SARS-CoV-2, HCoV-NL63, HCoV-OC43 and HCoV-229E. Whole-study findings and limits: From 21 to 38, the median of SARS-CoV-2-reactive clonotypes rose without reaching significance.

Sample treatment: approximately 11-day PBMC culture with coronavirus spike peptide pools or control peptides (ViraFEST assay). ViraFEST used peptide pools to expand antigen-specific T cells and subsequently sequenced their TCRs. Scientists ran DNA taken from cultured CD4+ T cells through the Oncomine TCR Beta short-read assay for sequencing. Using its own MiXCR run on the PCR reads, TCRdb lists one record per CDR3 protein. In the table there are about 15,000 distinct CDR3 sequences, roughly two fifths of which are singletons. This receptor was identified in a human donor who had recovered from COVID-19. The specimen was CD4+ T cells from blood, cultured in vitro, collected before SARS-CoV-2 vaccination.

The CDR3 coding sequence is TGTGCCAGCAGTTTAAAGTACGAGCAGTACTTC. Translating gives CASSLKYEQYF. The chain combines TRBV28 with TRBJ2-7; D uncertain. Germline loops: CDR1 MDHEN, CDR2 SYDVKM. This CDR3 has 11 residues. With 2 bases removed from V and 4 bases from J, the gap between germline ends came to 3 bases.